The 14 T cell receptor beta chains presented below share a single source sample, sequenced in a study of T-cell memory formation after mild COVID-19. One entry per CDR3 protein, called by TCRdb with MiXCR from the 5' RACE reads. This sample has under 250,000 distinct CDR3 sequences, with 8% to 11% found just once. Sequencing was done on a sample of PBMCs or a T cell subset sorted from them (not recorded which). All receptors derive from a man aged 18 to 29 who had mild COVID-19 (a few samples of this study predate the infection). Cell type and time point are not known.

This clonotype was counted a few times. The V gene is TRBV6-2 or TRBV6-3, the J gene TRBJ2-7; TRBD1 is a possible D gene (5 bases). Germline V gene data show CDR1 as MNHEY and CDR2 as SVGEGT. The CDR3 extends over 13 amino acids. V was pared by 6 bases and J by 3 bases, with 12 bases between. The CDR3 DNA follows: TGTGCCAGCAGAAAACCCAGGGACTACGAGCAGTACGTC. It is translated as CASRKPRDYEQYV.

This clonotype was detected a few times. The chain carries TRBV10-3 and TRBJ2-1, with TRBD2 identical over 13 bases. Trimming cost V 6 bases and J 7 bases; bases outside gene matches: 6. CDR1 is ENHRY, CDR2 SYGVKD, per germline. CDR3 length: 15 amino acids. As DNA, the CDR3 is TGTGCCATCAGAACTAGCGGGGGGGCCGTAAATGAGCAGTTCTTC. Translated: CAIRTSGGAVNEQFF.

This clonotype appeared a few times. The rearrangement uses TRBV7-2 and TRBJ2-5; 11 positions agree with TRBD1. CDR1 and CDR2 from the germline V gene are SGHTA and FQGNSA. V gave up 4 bases and J gave up 5 bases; unmatched junction bases: 9. The CDR3 contains 16 residues. The DNA of the CDR3 is TGTGCCAGCAGCTCCCAGGGGACAGGGGGTTTCGAGACCCAGTACTTC. Residues: CASSSQGTGGFETQYF.

This clonotype was counted between two and nine times. CDR3 protein: CASSPAGSSGNTIYF. The CDR3 DNA follows: TGCGCCAGCAGCCCGGCAGGATCCTCTGGAAACACCATATATTTT. The chain carries TRBV4-3 and TRBJ1-3; D gene ambiguous. Germline CDR1 is LGHNA and CDR2 is YSLEER. The CDR3 loop spans 15 amino acids. V dropped 4 bases and J dropped 0 bases, with 10 bases sitting between them.

This clonotype has only a few counts. J is TRBJ1-2 and V is TRBV5-1, with D maybe TRBD1 (5 bases). Trimming left V 4 bases short and J 4 bases short, with 20 bases between. The CDR3 spans 16 residues. Per germline, CDR1 SGHRS and CDR2 YFSETQ. The CDR3 DNA reads as TGCGCCAGCAGCCCCACCGCAATGGACACCACCTATGGCTACACCTTC. Amino acids: CASSPTAMDTTYGYTF.

J is TRBJ1-3 and V is TRBV7-9; TRBD1 aligns across 7 bases. This CDR3 contains 14 residues. V lost 1 base and J lost 3; bases outside the gene matches: 0. Looked up from germline, CDR1 is SEHNR and CDR2 is FQNEAQ (reference sequence). CDR3: CASSLDRGGNTIYF. The DNA for the CDR3 is TGTGCCAGCAGCTTAGACAGGGGTGGAAACACCATATATTTT.

The DNA for the CDR3 is TGTGCCATTGGACAGGACAGTCAAGAAAAACTGTTTTTT. It yields the protein CAIGQDSQEKLFF. The chain is built from TRBV2 and TRBJ1-4; TRBD1 matches at 7 bases. Germline V CDR1 and CDR2: SNHLY, FYNNEI. V dropped 10 bases and J dropped 8; count of bases not matched to a gene: 10. The CDR3 is made up of 13 amino acids.

This clonotype was counted a few times. The chain links TRBV5-1 to TRBJ1-3; D is undetermined. CDR1 and CDR2 from the germline V gene are SGHRS and YFSETQ. Trimming removed 0 bases at V and 0 bases at J, with 7 bases between. The CDR3 sequence is 15 residues long. CDR3 region: CASSLGAFSGNTIYF. The CDR3 DNA reads as TGCGCCAGCAGCTTGGGGGCCTTCTCTGGAAACACCATATATTTT.

This clonotype was recorded a few times. The rearrangement uses TRBV9 and TRBJ2-5; no firm D call. CDR3 length equals 13 residues. Germline-derived CDR1 and CDR2 are SGDLS and YYNGEE. V dropped 0 bases and J dropped 1 base, with 4 bases sitting between them. CDR3 loop: CASSVGTQETQYF. Here the CDR3 DNA reads TGTGCCAGCAGCGTAGGGACCCAAGAGACCCAGTACTTC.

This clonotype appeared a few times. The rearrangement joins TRBV29-1 to TRBJ1-1; D gene ambiguous. V shed 0 bases and J shed 4 bases, with 12 bases lying between them. The CDR3 is made up of 14 amino acids. Germline lookup yields CDR1 SQVTM and CDR2 ANQGSEA. This CDR3 reads CSVEDAGSGTEAFF. CDR3 sequence (DNA): TGCAGCGTTGAAGACGCGGGATCGGGCACTGAAGCTTTCTTT. The whole variable domain, remainder taken from reference TRBV29-1 and TRBJ1-1, is SAVISQKPSRDICQRGTSLTIQCQVDSQVTMMFWYRQQPGQSLTLIATANQGSEATYESGFVIDKFPISRPNLTFSTLTVSNMSPEDSSIYLCSVEDAGSGTEAFFGQGTRLTVV.

This clonotype has a handful of counts. The V call is TRBV28, the J call TRBJ2-2; unclear D gene. Germline-derived CDR1 and CDR2 are MDHEN and SYDVKM. With 3 bases removed from V and 0 bases from J, the gap between germline ends came to 2 bases. The CDR3 contains 13 residues. This CDR3 reads CASSFSNTGELFF. In nucleotides, the CDR3 is TGTGCCAGCAGTTTCTCGAACACCGGGGAGCTGTTTTTT.

The chain has TRBV5-1 and TRBJ1-2, with D possibly TRBD1 on 5 matching bases. Trimming removed 1 base from V and 8 bases from J, with 15 bases in between. Looked up from germline, CDR1 is SGHRS and CDR2 is YFSETQ. The CDR3 spans 14 residues. The CDR3 spells CASSLPSSGGGYTF. The DNA of the CDR3 is TGCGCCAGCAGCTTGCCGTCCTCGGGGGGAGGCTACACCTTC.

This clonotype has more than one count but fewer than ten. In DNA, the CDR3 is TGTGCCACCGGGGCAGGCCCGAATCAGCCCCAGCATTTT. This gives the protein CATGAGPNQPQHF. The rearrangement links TRBV7-9 to TRBJ1-5, with D tentatively TRBD1 (5 bases). The germline gives CDR1 SEHNR, CDR2 FQNEAQ (reference sequence). Trimming stripped 10 bases from V and 4 bases from J, with 14 bases between. The CDR3 length is 13 residues. Based on the CDR3 plus reference TRBV7-9 and TRBJ1-5, the full variable domain is DTGVSQNPRHKITKRGQNVTFRCDPISEHNRLYWYRQTLGQGPEFLTYFQNEAQLEKSRLLSDRFSAERPKGSFSTLEIQRTEQGDSAMYLCATGAGPNQPQHFGDGTRLSIL.

This clonotype was seen at least ten times. This chain uses TRBV28 with TRBJ2-5; TRBD1 matches 9 bases. Germline V lookup: CDR1 MDHEN, CDR2 SYDVKM. CDR3 length equals 13 residues. V lost 5 bases and J lost 4; bases outside the gene matches: 2. The CDR3, as DNA: TGTGCCAGCAGTGGGACAGGGTTAGAGACCCAGTACTTC. It encodes CASSGTGLETQYF.